This is a list of T cell receptor beta chains from one sample in a study of T cell responses to AZD1222 COVID-19 vaccine. The method was immunoSEQ multiplex PCR; TCRdb's version includes in-frame clones alone and lacks a portion of them. This table holds 67,000 or so clones, about 83% found once. The specimen comprised peripheral blood, sampled on day 0 of AZD1222 vaccination. All receptors derive from an adult in good health. Each CDR3 is given with its conserved first and last residue. A D gene is named only where the DNA matches it firmly. A clone size is listed for some rows: how often the clone was seen (once, few, many), or a class if it is expanded.

TRBJ2-6 | . | TRBV21-1 | few | CASSKKSGFSHFSGANVLTF | TGTGCCAGCAGCAAAAAAAGCGGTTTTTCCCACTTCTCTGGGGCCAACGTCCTGACTTTC
TRBJ1-2 | TRBD1 | TRBV5-1 | . | CASSTGQGANYGYTF | TGCGCCAGCAGCACTGGACAGGGGGCTAACTATGGCTACACCTTC
TRBJ1-4 | . | TRBV12-3/TRBV12-4 | . | CASSGTVREKLFF | TGTGCCAGCAGTGGGACTGTGAGGGAAAAACTGTTTTTT
TRBJ2-7 | TRBD1 | TRBV5-1 | . | CASSLRTGYTSYEQYF | TGCGCCAGCAGCTTACGGACAGGCTATACCTCCTACGAGCAGTACTTC
TRBJ1-6 | . | TRBV19 | . | CASSPGSTGSPLHF | TGTGCCAGTAGTCCGGGCTCGACTGGTTCACCCCTCCACTTT
TRBJ1-3 | . | TRBV27 | once | CASSLSGTSDPSSGNTIYF | TGTGCCAGCAGTTTATCTGGGACATCGGATCCCTCCTCTGGAAACACCATATATTTT
TRBJ1-5 | . | TRBV19 | . | CASRESNQPQHF | TGTGCCAGTAGAGAGAGCAATCAGCCCCAGCATTTT
TRBJ1-6 | TRBD1 | TRBV2 | . | CASRQGSAYNSPLHF | TGTGCCAGCCGACAGGGGTCGGCCTATAATTCACCCCTCCACTTT
TRBJ1-5 | . | TRBV7-8 | . | CASSLGQSNQPQHF | TGTGCCAGCAGCTTAGGGCAGAGCAATCAGCCCCAGCATTTT
TRBJ1-1 | TRBD1 | TRBV29-1 | once | CSVPSPGQGGMNTEAFF | TGCAGCGTCCCTAGCCCGGGACAGGGAGGTATGAACACTGAAGCTTTCTTT
TRBJ1-1 | . | TRBV29-1 | . | CSVEGFMNTEAFF | TGCAGCGTTGAGGGGTTCATGAACACTGAAGCTTTCTTT
TRBJ1-3 | . | TRBV6-5 | few | CASSYSRGNTIYF | TGTGCCAGCAGTTACTCGAGAGGAAACACCATATATTTT
TRBJ2-2 | . | TRBV9 | few | CASSASTGELFF | TGTGCCAGCAGCGCCAGCACCGGGGAGCTGTTTTTT
TRBJ2-1 | . | TRBV2 | . | CASRAGLWNEQFF | TGTGCCAGCAGGGCAGGGCTCTGGAATGAGCAGTTCTTC
TRBJ1-2 | . | TRBV28 | . | CASSLRVREGYTF | TGTGCCAGCAGTTTAAGGGTGAGGGAGGGCTACACCTTC
TRBJ2-7 | TRBD2 | TRBV3-1/TRBV3-2 | . | CASSQGSLAGGREQYF | TGTGCCAGCAGCCAAGGGTCGCTAGCGGGGGGGAGAGAGCAGTACTTC
TRBJ1-1 | . | TRBV29-1 | . | CSVEQTWASTEAFF | TGCAGCGTTGAGCAGACGTGGGCGAGCACTGAAGCTTTCTTT
TRBJ2-7 | . | TRBV10-3 | few | CAVSQDRAYEQYF | TGTGCCGTATCTCAAGACAGAGCCTACGAGCAGTACTTC
TRBJ2-7 | . | TRBV7-9 | . | CASSPSYEQYF | TGTGCCAGCAGCCCTTCCTACGAGCAGTACTTC
TRBJ2-5 | TRBD2 | TRBV7-8 | . | CASSLSPGLAALQGETQYF | TGTGCCAGCAGCTTATCCCCGGGACTAGCGGCCTTACAGGGAGAGACCCAGTACTTC
TRBJ1-2 | . | TRBV6-6 | . | CATSPPGYTF | TGTGCCACCTCACCCCCTGGCTACACCTTC
TRBJ2-2 | TRBD1 | TRBV14 | . | CASSPNSRDRGGLYRTGELFF | TGTGCCAGCAGCCCGAATTCCCGGGACAGGGGGGGCCTATACCGCACCGGGGAGCTGTTTTTT
TRBJ1-5 | . | TRBV18 | . | CASSPGSQPQHF | TGTGCCAGCTCACCGGGGAGTCAGCCCCAGCATTTT
TRBJ1-3 | . | TRBV28 | . | CASTSSGNTIYF | TGTGCCAGCACCAGCTCTGGAAACACCATATATTTT
TRBJ2-1 | . | TRBV3-1/TRBV3-2 | . | CASSQGGSAEQFF | TGTGCCAGCAGCCAAGGGGGTAGCGCTGAGCAGTTCTTC
TRBJ2-7 | TRBD2 | TRBV7-2 | . | CASSLAMGLAGGNEQYF | TGTGCCAGCAGCTTAGCGATGGGACTAGCGGGGGGGAACGAGCAGTACTTC
TRBJ1-5 | TRBD1 | TRBV2 | . | CASSLTGGSNQPQHF | TGTGCCAGCAGCCTAACAGGGGGTAGCAATCAGCCCCAGCATTTT
TRBJ2-1 | . | TRBV7-8 | . | CASRKGRGLYNEQFF | TGTGCCAGCAGAAAGGGGCGGGGCCTCTACAATGAGCAGTTCTTC
TRBJ1-3 | . | TRBV9 | once | CASSVEKGAGNTIYF | TGTGCCAGCAGCGTAGAAAAGGGCGCTGGAAACACCATATATTTT
TRBJ1-3 | TRBD1 | TRBV6-5 | . | CASSYFGQGLGNTIYF | TGTGCCAGCAGTTACTTCGGACAGGGACTCGGAAACACCATATATTTT
TRBJ1-4 | . | TRBV7-2 | few | CASSPGGVDRDGLFF | TGTGCCAGCAGCCCCGGCGGCGTAGATCGAGACGGACTGTTTTTT
TRBJ2-7 | TRBD1 | TRBV2 | . | CAGTASGYEQYF | TGCGCCGGGACAGCATCTGGCTACGAGCAGTACTTC
TRBJ1-2 | TRBD1 | TRBV27 | . | CASSLRTGGNYGYTF | TGTGCCAGCAGCTTAAGGACAGGGGGTAACTATGGCTACACCTTC
TRBJ2-7 | . | TRBV7-8 | . | CASSLGGRGEQYF | TGTGCCAGCAGCCTGGGGGGCCGTGGCGAGCAGTACTTC
TRBJ1-5 | . | TRBV12-3/TRBV12-4 | . | CASSLQINQPQHF | TGTGCCAGCAGTTTACAGATCAATCAGCCCCAGCATTTT
TRBJ2-7 | . | TRBV12-3/TRBV12-4 | . | CASSLALHEQYF | TGTGCCAGCAGTTTAGCTTTGCACGAGCAGTACTTC
TRBJ2-6 | . | TRBV19 | . | CASSNPGGIWANVLTF | TGTGCCAGTAGTAACCCCGGTGGTATCTGGGCCAACGTCCTGACTTTC
TRBJ1-5 | . | TRBV29-1 | . | CSVGARDQPQHF | TGCAGCGTTGGAGCCAGAGATCAGCCCCAGCATTTT
TRBJ2-3 | . | TRBV5-1 | few | CASRGLLTDTQYF | TGCGCCAGCAGGGGACTCCTCACAGATACGCAGTATTTT
TRBJ2-7 | TRBD1 | TRBV11-2 | . | CASSLAGDREYPF | TGTGCCAGCAGCTTAGCAGGCGACAGGGAATATCCCTTC
TRBJ1-4 | . | TRBV4-3 | once | CASSQVQGGTEKLFF | TGCGCCAGCAGCCAAGTGCAGGGTGGGACTGAAAAACTGTTTTTT
TRBJ1-2 | TRBD1 | TRBV11-2 | . | CASSLDQGRGHGYTF | TGTGCCAGCAGCTTAGATCAAGGCAGGGGGCATGGCTACACCTTC
TRBJ1-3 | . | TRBV18 | once | CASSPPTRNTIYF | TGTGCCAGCTCACCACCGACAAGAAACACCATATATTTT
TRBJ1-2 | . | TRBV28 | . | CASSYRRRVSGYTF | TGTGCCAGCAGTTATAGACGCAGGGTTTCAGGCTACACCTTC
TRBJ1-1 | . | TRBV2 | . | CASSEGARTEAFF | TGTGCCAGCAGTGAGGGGGCTAGGACTGAAGCTTTCTTT
TRBJ1-3 | . | TRBV28 | . | CASSSTDARNTIYF | TGTGCCAGCAGTTCCACCGACGCTCGAAACACCATATATTTT
TRBJ2-7 | . | TRBV2 | few | CASSLTNTQFVQYF | TGTGCCAGCAGTCTTACCAATACACAATTCGTACAGTACTTC
TRBJ1-1 | . | TRBV6-1 | . | CASSERGQGVGYRTEAFF | TGTGCCAGCAGTGAAAGGGGCCAGGGTGTCGGATACCGCACTGAAGCTTTCTTT
TRBJ1-2 | . | TRBV12-3/TRBV12-4 | . | CASSFGGYGYTF | TGTGCCAGCAGTTTCGGGGGATATGGCTACACCTTC
TRBJ1-1 | . | TRBV4-2 | . | CASSPLGRENEAFF | TGTGCCAGCAGCCCCTTGGGCAGGGAAAATGAAGCTTTCTTT
TRBJ1-1 | TRBD1 | TRBV10-3 | . | CAISVDRARVTEAFF | TGTGCCATCAGTGTAGACAGGGCTAGGGTGACTGAAGCTTTCTTT
TRBJ1-6 | . | TRBV6-5 | . | CASRGSDNSPLHF | TGTGCCAGCAGGGGAAGCGATAATTCACCCCTCCACTTT
TRBJ1-2 | TRBD1 | TRBV6-5 | . | CASTSGQGGYGYTF | TGTGCCAGCACCTCCGGACAGGGTGGGTATGGCTACACCTTC
TRBJ2-5 | . | TRBV11-2 | . | CASSLGVETQYF | TGTGCCAGCAGCTTAGGGGTAGAGACCCAGTACTTC
TRBJ2-5 | . | TRBV30 | . | CAWTMGRLGQETQYF | TGTGCCTGGACGATGGGACGCCTGGGGCAAGAGACCCAGTACTTC
TRBJ1-2 | TRBD1 | TRBV28 | . | CASSSGQGNYGYTF | TGTGCCAGCAGTTCCGGACAGGGGAACTATGGCTACACCTTC
TRBJ1-1 | . | TRBV29-1 | . | CSVVIRGFAFTRGTEAFF | TGCAGCGTTGTTATCAGGGGATTCGCCTTCACCAGGGGAACTGAAGCTTTCTTT
TRBJ1-2 | . | TRBV27 | . | CASSPGGGLSYTF | TGTGCCAGCAGCCCCGGCGGGGGGTTGAGCTACACCTTC
TRBJ1-1 | . | TRBV11-2 | . | CASSLPGGSTEAFF | TGTGCCAGCAGCTTACCGGGAGGGAGCACTGAAGCTTTCTTT